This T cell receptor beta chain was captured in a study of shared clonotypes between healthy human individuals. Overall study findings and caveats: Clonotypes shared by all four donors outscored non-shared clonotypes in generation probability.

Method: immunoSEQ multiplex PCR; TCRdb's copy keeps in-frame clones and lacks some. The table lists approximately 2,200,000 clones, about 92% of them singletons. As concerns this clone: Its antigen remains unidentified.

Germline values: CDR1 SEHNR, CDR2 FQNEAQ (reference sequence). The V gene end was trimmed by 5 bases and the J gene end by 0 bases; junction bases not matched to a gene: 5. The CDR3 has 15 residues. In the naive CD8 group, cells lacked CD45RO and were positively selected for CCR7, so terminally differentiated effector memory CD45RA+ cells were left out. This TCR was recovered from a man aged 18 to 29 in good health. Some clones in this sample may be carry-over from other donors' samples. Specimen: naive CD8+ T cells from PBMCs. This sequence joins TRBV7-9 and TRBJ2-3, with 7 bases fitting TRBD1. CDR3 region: CASSRPTGSTDTQYF. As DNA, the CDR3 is TGTGCCAGCAGCCGCCCGACAGGGAGCACAGATACGCAGTATTTT.